Below are 9 T cell receptor beta chains sequenced from a single sample in a study of T-cell memory formation after mild COVID-19. TCRdb passed the 5' RACE reads through MiXCR, listing each CDR3 protein once. The sample has nearly 350,000 distinct CDR3 sequences, over 10% seen once. The source material was PBMCs or a T cell subset sorted from them (not recorded which). All receptors come from a man between 18 and 29 years old who had mild COVID-19 (a few samples of this study predate the infection). Cell type and time point are not known.

The J gene is TRBJ2-2, the V gene TRBV29-1, with 9 bases matching TRBD1. J gave up 5 bases and V 6 bases, and 4 bases lay outside the gene matches. The CDR3 contains 13 residues. CDR1 and CDR2 from the germline V gene are SQVTM and ANQGSEA. CDR3 DNA: TGCAGCGTCGGGACAGGGTGGACCGGGGAGCTGTTTTTT. Encoded protein: CSVGTGWTGELFF.

This clonotype showed up many times. The chain couples TRBV15 to TRBJ2-7; the D gene could be TRBD1 or TRBD2 (5 bases each). Germline V gene lookup returns CDR1 LNHNV and CDR2 YYDKDF (reference sequence). The CDR3 is 15 amino acids. Between the trimmed V and J ends, which lost 1 base and 2 bases, there was a span of 12 bases. Here the CDR3 reads CATSRALGTAYEQYF. Written as DNA, the CDR3 is TGTGCCACCAGCAGAGCTTTAGGGACGGCCTACGAGCAGTACTTC.

In this sample, this clonotype turned up a few times. The V call is TRBV4-2, the J call TRBJ1-2; D uncertain. Germline-derived CDR1 and CDR2 are LGHNA and YNFKEQ. The V end lost 0 bases, the J end lost 3 bases, and 17 bases lay between the germline ends. The CDR3 is 17 residues long. As DNA, the CDR3 is TGTGCCAGCAGCCAAGATACCAGCAGCAGCTCATACTATGGCTACACCTTC. Translation: CASSQDTSSSSYYGYTF.

The V call is TRBV6-2 or TRBV6-3, the J call TRBJ2-1, with TRBD2 matching over 9 bases. The trim removed 6 bases at V and 7 bases at J, leaving 16 bases unmatched. CDR1 and CDR2 (germline): MNHEY, SVGEGT. The CDR3 length is 17 residues. CDR3 loop: CASSPPGAGGRFNEQFF. The CDR3, as DNA: TGTGCCAGCAGCCCCCCTGGGGCGGGGGGGCGTTTTAATGAGCAGTTCTTC.

The CDR3 region is CASSLGAQANEKLFF. The CDR3 DNA reads as TGTGCCAGCAGCCTGGGGGCACAGGCTAATGAAAAACTGTTTTTT. The chain links TRBV7-9 to TRBJ1-4, with D perhaps matching TRBD1 (6 bases). Trimming took 5 bases from V and 3 from J, leaving 13 bases between them. Germline CDR1 is SEHNR and CDR2 is FQNEAQ (reference sequence). The CDR3 runs 15 residues.

To note about this clonotype: Its ends do not fully match the called genes, so a read error is possible. The chain uses TRBV5-1 and TRBJ2-1, with D maybe TRBD2 (5 bases). Germline-derived CDR1 and CDR2 are SGHRS and YFSETQ. The CDR3 totals 12 residues. In DNA, the CDR3 is TGCGCCAGCCGCTTTATCGGGGATGAGCAGTTCTTC. Its protein product is CASRFIGDEQFF.

This clonotype was seen ten or more times. The chain employs TRBV7-2 and TRBJ2-5; 10 bases match TRBD2. V lost 2 bases, J lost 4 bases, and 1 base stayed unmatched. The length of the CDR3 is 14 residues. The germline CDR1 and CDR2 sequences are SGHTA and FQGNSA. The CDR3 DNA sequence: TGTGCCAGCAGCTTAAGCGGGGGGGCAGAGACCCAGTACTTC. As protein: CASSLSGGAETQYF.

This clonotype was seen only a few times. The chain couples TRBV4-3 to TRBJ2-5, with 7 bases lining up with TRBD2. The ends lost 2 bases at V and 1 base at J; junction bases unmatched: 7. CDR3 length: 16 residues. Germline CDR1 is LGHNA and CDR2 is YSLEER. In nucleotides, the CDR3 is TGCGCCAGCAGCCAACTACCGGGACTATCCCAAGAGACCCAGTACTTC. Its translation is CASSQLPGLSQETQYF.

This chain uses TRBV4-3 with TRBJ2-3; D is unresolved. CDR1 LGHNA and CDR2 YSLEER come from the germline V gene. Trimming shortened V by 1 base and J by 6 bases, and 14 bases separated the two germline ends. This CDR3 has 15 amino acids. The CDR3 loop is CASSQVVPSVDTQYF. The CDR3 nucleotides read TGCGCCAGCAGCCAAGTGGTACCGTCGGTGGATACGCAGTATTTT.